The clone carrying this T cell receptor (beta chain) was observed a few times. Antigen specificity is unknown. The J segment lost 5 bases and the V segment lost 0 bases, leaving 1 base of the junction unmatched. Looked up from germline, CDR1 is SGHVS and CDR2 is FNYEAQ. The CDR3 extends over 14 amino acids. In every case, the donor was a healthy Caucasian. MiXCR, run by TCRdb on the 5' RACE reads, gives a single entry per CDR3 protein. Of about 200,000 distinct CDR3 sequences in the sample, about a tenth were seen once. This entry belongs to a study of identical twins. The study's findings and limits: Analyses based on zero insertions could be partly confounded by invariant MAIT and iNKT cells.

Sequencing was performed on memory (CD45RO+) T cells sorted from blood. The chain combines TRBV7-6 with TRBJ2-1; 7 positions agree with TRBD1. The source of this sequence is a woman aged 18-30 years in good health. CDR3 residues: CASSLATGDNEQFF. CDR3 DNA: TGTGCCAGCAGCTTAGCCACAGGGGACAATGAGCAGTTCTTC.